One TCR beta chain is described in this entry. The source of the sample is a study of blood T cell repertoires in COVID-19. Study summary: Acute and convalescent COVID-19 specimens originated in the United States, Italy and Spain. PBMCs, B-cell-depleted T cells, or T cells were the source of the cDNA or gDNA that made up the material.

As originally analysed: Researchers report that nucleated cell counts were estimated from reference gene primer amplification. Repertoires were generated with immunoSEQ multiplex PCR, while TCRdb's copy carries only in-frame clones and drops some. V, J and clone size were drawn from that table, and D and trimming were deduced from the DNA. Seen here are about 140,000 clones, roughly 84% observed once, and the top ten hold 3% to 5%. Germline V gene sequence: CDR1 SGHAT, CDR2 FQNNGV. The CDR3 is 18 residues long. The ends lost 0 bases at V and 3 bases at J; junction bases unmatched: 8. This TCR derives from a woman aged 60 to 75 with acute or convalescent COVID-19. The chain joins TRBV11-2 to TRBJ2-7; 13 bases fit TRBD2. Sequenced material: peripheral blood. CDR3 coding DNA: TGTGCCAGCAGCTTAGATGAGGGACTAGCGGGATTGTTCTACGAGCAGTACTTC. This encodes CASSLDEGLAGLFYEQYF.